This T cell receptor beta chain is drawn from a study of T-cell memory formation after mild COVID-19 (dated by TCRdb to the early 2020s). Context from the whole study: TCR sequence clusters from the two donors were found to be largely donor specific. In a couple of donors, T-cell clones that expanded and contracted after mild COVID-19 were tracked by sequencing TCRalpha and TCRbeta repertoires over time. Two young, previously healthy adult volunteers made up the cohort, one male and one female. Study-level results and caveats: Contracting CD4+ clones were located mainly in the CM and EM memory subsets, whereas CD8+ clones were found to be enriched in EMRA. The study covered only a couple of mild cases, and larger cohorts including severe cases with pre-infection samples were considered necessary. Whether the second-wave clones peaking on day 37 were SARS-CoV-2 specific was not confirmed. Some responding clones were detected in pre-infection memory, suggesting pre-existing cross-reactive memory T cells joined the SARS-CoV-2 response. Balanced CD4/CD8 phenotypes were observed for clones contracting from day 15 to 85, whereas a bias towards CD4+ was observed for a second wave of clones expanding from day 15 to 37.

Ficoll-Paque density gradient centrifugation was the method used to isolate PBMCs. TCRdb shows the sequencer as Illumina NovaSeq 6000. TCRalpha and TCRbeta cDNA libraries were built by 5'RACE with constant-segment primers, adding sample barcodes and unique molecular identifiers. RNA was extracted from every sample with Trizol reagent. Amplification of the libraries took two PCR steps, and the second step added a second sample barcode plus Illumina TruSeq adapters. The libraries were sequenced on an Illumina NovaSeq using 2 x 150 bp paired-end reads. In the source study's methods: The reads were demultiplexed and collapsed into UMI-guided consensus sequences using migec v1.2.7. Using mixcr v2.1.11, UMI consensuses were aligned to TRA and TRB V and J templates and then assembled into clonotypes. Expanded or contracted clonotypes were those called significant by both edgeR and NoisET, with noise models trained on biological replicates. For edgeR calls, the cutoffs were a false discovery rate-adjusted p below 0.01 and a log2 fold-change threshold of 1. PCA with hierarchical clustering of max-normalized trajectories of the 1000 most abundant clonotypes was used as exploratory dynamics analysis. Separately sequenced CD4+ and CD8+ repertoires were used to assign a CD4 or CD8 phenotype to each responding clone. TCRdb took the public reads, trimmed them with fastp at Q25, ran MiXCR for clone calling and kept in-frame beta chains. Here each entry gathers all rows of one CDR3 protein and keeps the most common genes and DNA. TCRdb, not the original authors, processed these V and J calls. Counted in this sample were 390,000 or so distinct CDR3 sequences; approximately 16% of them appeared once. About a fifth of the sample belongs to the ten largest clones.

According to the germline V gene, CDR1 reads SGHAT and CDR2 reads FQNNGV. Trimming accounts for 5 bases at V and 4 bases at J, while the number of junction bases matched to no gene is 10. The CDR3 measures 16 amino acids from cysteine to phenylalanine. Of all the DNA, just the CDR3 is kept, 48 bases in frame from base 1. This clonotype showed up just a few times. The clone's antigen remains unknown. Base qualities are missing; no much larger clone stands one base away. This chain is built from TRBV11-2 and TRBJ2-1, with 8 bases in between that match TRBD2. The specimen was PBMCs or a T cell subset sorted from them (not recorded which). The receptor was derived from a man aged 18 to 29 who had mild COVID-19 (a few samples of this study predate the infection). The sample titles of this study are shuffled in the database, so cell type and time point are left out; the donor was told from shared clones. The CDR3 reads CASSPGVSGGYNEQFF. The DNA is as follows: TGTGCCAGCAGCCCCGGAGTGAGCGGGGGATACAATGAGCAGTTCTTC.